This TCR beta chain was captured in a study of blood T cell repertoires in COVID-19 (TCRdb year 2020). With respect to the entire study: Samples covering the acute and convalescent phases of COVID-19 were provided by collaborators in the United States, Italy and Spain. The material from the prospective study consisted of cDNA or gDNA derived from T cells, B-cell-depleted T cells, or PBMCs. Subjects who had been exposed to COVID-19, were actively infected with it, or had recovered from it provided the deeply sampled blood TCRbeta repertoires that made up the dataset. Nearly every sample came with metadata listing a de-identified subject ID, COVID-19 status, age in years and sex. Samples were obtained from the ongoing ImmuneRACE study (first 160 participants) and from 1,200 or so subjects provided by 6 global collaborators. Where available, HLA class I and class II types were taken from metadata supplied by the sample provider and were not determined by assay-based typing. The repertoires were made available in a free public database intended to serve as a resource for research on the immune response to SARS-CoV-2.

This clone occurred a few times. Its antigen target is currently unknown. Qualities for individual bases were not recorded, and no much larger clone is one base off. Reading from cysteine to phenylalanine, the CDR3 counts 16 amino acids. Kept here is only the CDR3 DNA, which spans 48 bases and is read in frame from base 1. For CDR1 and CDR2, the germline V gene lists WSHSY and SAAADI. From V the trimming removes 3 bases and from J it removes 5 bases, while the gene matches leave 11 bases of the junction unaccounted for. TCRbeta CDR3 regions were amplified from genomic DNA using the immunoSEQ Assay, a bias-controlled multiplex PCR. The authors' analysis ran thus. Within the assay, amplification of reference gene primers was used to estimate how many nucleated cells each sample contained. To quantify the absolute abundance of each unique TCRbeta CDR3 rearrangement, sequence reads were collapsed and filtered. For each sample, productive Simpson clonality was calculated by taking the square root of Simpson's diversity index across productive rearrangements. TCRdb holds this immuneACCESS table with in-frame rearrangements only. Some clones are missing; in checked studies, unresolved V genes explain under half, and the rest has no known cause. V, J and clone size reflect that table, while D and trimming were determined from the DNA. The sample contains fewer than 350,000 clones, 85% to 90% of them found a single time. About 0.94% of the sample is taken by the ten largest.

Participants in the prospective study were enrolled through a virtual design, were aged roughly 18 to 100 years, and lived in about 25 United States geographic areas. In the prospective study, cohorts were assigned on the basis of participant-reported clinical history obtained from a screening survey and a study questionnaire. Exposed participants had been in contact with someone with a PCR-confirmed or clinician-diagnosed COVID-19 case within 2 weeks of study entry. In the prospective study, whole blood, serum and a nasopharyngeal or oropharyngeal swab were collected from each participant by mobile phlebotomists. Participants in the prospective study had the option to provide additional blood draws and questionnaires over an approximately 2-month period. Prospective study blood samples were shipped either frozen or at room temperature before DNA extraction. Overall results and qualifications from the work: Clinical and demographic metadata were provided uncurated, with the amount varying by source and participant.

Specimen: PBMCs or T cells enriched from blood (not recorded which). The sequence links TRBV10-2 to TRBJ2-7, with TRBD2 identical over 9 junction bases. This TCR derives from a woman aged 25-40 years who had been exposed to COVID-19. The CDR3 protein: CASSDPLAGIGDEQYF. The DNA is as follows: TGCGCCAGCAGTGACCCGCTAGCGGGAATCGGAGACGAGCAGTACTTC.